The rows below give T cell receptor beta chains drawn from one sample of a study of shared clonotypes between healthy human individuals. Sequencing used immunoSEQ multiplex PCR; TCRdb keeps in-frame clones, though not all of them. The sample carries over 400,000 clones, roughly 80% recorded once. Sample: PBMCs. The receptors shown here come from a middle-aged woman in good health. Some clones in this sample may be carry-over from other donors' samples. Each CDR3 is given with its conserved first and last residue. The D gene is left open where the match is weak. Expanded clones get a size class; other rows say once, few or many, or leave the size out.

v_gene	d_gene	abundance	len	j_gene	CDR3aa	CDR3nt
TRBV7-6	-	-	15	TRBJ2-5	CASSPKFGAQETQYF	TGTGCCAGCAGCCCCAAGTTTGGGGCCCAAGAGACCCAGTACTTC
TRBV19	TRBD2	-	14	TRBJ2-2	CASSREDGTGELFF	TGTGCCAGTAGCCGGGAGGATGGCACCGGGGAGCTGTTTTTT
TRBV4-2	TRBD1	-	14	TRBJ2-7	CASSQTGTGVEQYF	TGTGCCAGCAGCCAAACCGGGACAGGGGTCGAGCAGTACTTC
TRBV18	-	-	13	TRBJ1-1	CASSPVGQTEAFF	TGTGCCAGCTCACCCGTCGGACAGACTGAAGCTTTCTTT
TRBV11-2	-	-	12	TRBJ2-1	CASSLDRDEQFF	TGTGCCAGCAGCTTAGATAGGGATGAGCAGTTCTTC
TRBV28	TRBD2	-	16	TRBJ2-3	CASSATSGAPTDTQYF	TGTGCCAGCAGTGCGACTAGCGGGGCCCCCACAGATACGCAGTATTTT
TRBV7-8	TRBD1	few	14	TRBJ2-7	CASSSETGGSEQYF	TGTGCCAGCAGCTCCGAGACAGGGGGTAGCGAGCAGTACTTC
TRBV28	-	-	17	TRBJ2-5	CASSSFRAGLFGETQYF	TGTGCCAGCAGTTCGTTCCGGGCAGGGCTTTTTGGGGAGACCCAGTACTTC
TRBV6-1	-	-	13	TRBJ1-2	CASSELGSYGYTF	TGTGCCAGCAGTGAACTGGGAAGCTATGGCTACACCTTC
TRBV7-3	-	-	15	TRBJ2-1	CASSLNLATIDEQFF	TGTGCCAGCAGCTTAAATCTAGCGACCATCGATGAGCAGTTCTTC
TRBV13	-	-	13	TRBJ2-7	CASSPFQQNEQYF	TGTGCCAGCAGCCCATTTCAGCAAAACGAGCAGTACTTC
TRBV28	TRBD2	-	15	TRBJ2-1	CASSLQASGYNEQFF	TGTGCCAGCAGTTTACAGGCTAGCGGCTACAATGAGCAGTTCTTC
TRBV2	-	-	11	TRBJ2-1	CASRAGYEQFF	TGTGCCAGCAGAGCAGGGTACGAGCAGTTCTTC
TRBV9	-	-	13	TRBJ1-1	CASSVGLSGEAFF	TGTGCCAGCAGCGTAGGATTGTCGGGGGAAGCTTTCTTT
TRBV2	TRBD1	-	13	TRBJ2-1	CASRDRVIGEQFF	TGTGCCAGCCGGGACAGGGTAATCGGTGAGCAGTTCTTC
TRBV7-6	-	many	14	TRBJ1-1	CASSPTGLNTEAFF	TGTGCCAGCAGCCCGACAGGCCTGAACACTGAAGCTTTCTTT
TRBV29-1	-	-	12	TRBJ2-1	CSVEVRRNEQFF	TGCAGCGTTGAAGTCCGGAGGAATGAGCAGTTCTTC
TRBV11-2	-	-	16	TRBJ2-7	CASSLRLGSGLGEQYF	TGTGCCAGCAGCTTGAGGTTAGGGTCAGGCCTAGGCGAGCAGTACTTC